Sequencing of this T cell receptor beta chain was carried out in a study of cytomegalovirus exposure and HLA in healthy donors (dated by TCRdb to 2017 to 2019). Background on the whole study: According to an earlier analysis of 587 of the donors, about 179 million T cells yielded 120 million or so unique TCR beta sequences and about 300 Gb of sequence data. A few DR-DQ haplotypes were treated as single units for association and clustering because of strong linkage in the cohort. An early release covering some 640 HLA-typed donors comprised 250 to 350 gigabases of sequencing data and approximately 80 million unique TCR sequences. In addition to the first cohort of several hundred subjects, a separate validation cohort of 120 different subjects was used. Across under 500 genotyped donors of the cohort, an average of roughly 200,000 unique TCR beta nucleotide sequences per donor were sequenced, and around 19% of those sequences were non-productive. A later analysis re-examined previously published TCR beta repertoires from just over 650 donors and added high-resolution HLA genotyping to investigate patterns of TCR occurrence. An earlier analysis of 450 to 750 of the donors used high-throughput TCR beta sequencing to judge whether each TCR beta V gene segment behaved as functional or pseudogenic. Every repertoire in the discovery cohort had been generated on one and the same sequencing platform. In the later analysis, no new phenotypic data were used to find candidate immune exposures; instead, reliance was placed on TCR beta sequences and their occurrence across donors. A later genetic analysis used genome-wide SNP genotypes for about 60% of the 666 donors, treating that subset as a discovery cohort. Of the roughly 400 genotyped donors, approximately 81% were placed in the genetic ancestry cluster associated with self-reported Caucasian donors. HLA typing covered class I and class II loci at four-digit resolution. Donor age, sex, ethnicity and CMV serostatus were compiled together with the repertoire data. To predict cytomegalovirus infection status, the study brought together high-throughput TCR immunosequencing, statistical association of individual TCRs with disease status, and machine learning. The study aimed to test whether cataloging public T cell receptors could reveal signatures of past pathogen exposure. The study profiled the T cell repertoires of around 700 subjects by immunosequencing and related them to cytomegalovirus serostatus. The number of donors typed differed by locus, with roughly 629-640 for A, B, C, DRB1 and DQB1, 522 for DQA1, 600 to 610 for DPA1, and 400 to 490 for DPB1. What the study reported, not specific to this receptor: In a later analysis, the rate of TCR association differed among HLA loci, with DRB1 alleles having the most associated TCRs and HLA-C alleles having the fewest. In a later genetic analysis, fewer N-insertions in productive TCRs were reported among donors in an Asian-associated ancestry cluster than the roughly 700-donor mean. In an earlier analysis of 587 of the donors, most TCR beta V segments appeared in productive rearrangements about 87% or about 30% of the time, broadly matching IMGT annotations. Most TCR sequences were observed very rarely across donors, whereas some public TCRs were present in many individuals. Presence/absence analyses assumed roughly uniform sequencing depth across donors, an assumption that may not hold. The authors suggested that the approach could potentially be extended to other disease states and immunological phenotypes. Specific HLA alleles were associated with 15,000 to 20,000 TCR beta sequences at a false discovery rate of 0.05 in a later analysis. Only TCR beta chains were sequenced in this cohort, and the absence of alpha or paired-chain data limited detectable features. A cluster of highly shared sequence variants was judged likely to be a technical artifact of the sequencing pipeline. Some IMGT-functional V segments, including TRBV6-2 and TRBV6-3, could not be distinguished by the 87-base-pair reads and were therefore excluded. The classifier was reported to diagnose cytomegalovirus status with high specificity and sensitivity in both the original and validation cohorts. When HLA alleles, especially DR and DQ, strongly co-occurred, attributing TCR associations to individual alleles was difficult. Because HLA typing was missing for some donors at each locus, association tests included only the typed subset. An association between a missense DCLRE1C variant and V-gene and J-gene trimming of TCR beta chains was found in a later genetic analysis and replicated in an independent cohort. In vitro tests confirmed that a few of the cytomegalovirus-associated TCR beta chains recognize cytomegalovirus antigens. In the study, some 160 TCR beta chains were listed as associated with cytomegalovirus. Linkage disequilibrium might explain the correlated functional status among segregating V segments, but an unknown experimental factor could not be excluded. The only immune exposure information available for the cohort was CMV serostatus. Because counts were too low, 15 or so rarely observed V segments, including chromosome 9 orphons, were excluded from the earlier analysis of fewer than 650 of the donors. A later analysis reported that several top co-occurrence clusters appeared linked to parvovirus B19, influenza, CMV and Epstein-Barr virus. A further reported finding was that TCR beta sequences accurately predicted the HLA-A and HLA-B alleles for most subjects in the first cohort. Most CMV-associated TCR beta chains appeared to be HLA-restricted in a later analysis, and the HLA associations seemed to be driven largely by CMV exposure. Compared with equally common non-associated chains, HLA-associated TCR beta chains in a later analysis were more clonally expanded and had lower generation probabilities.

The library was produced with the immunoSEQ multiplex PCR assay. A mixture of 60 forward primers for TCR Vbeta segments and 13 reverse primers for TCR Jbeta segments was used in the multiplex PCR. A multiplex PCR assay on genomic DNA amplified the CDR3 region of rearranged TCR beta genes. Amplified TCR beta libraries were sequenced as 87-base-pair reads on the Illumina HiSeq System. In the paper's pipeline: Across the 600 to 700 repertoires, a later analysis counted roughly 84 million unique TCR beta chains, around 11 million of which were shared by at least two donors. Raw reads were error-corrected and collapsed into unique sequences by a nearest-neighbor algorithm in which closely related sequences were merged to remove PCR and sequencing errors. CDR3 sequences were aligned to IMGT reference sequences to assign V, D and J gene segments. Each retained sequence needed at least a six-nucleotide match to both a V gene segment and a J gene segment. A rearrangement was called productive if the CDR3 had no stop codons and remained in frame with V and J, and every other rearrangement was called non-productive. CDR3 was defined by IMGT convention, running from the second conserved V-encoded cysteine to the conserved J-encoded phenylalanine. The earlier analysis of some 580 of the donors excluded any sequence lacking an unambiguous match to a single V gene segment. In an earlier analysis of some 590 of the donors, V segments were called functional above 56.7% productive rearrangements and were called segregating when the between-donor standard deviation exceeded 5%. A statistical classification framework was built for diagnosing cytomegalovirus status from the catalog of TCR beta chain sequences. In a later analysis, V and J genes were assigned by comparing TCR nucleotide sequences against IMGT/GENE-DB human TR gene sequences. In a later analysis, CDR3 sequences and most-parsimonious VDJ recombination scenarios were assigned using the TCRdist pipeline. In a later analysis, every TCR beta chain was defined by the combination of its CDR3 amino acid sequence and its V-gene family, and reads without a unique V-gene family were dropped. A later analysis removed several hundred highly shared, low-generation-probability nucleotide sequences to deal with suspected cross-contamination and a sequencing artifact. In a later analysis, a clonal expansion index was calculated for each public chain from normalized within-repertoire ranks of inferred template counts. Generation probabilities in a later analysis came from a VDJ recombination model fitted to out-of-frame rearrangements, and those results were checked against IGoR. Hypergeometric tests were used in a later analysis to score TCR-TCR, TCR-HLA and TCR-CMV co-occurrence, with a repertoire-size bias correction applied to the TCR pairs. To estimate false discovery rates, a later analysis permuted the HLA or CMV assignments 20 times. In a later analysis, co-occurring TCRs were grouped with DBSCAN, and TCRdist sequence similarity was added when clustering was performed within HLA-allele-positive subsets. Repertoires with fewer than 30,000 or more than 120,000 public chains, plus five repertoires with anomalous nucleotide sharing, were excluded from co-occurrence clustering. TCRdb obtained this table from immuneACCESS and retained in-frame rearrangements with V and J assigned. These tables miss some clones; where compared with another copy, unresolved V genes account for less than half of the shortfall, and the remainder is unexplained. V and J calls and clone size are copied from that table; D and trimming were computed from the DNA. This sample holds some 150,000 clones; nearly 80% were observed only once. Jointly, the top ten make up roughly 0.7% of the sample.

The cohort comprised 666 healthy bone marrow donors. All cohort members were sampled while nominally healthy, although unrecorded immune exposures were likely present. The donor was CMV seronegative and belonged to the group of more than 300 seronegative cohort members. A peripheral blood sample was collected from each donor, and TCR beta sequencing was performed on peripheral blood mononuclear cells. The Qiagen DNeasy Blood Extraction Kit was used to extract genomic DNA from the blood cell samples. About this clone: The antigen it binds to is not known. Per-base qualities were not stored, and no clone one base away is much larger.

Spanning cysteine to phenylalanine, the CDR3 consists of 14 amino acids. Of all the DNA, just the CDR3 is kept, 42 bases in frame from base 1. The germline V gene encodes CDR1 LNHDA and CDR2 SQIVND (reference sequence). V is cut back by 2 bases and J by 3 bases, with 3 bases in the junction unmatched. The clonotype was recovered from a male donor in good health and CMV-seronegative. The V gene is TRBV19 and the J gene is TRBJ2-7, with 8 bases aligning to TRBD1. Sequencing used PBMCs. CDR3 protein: CASSIRQGSYEQYF. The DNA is TGTGCCAGTAGTATACGACAGGGGAGCTACGAGCAGTACTTC.